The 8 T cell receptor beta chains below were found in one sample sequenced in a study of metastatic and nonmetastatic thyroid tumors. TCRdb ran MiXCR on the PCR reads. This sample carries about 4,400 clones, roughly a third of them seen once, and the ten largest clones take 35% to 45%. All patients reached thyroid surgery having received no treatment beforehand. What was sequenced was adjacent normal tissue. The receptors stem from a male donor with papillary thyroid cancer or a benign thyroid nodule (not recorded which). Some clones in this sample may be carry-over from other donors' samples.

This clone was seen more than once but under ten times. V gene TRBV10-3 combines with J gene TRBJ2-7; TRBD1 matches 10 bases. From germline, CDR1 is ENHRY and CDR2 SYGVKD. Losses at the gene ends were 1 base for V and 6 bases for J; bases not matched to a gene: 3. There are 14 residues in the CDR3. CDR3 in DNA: TGTGCCATCAGTGAGTGGGGACAGGGGATCGAGCAGTACTTC. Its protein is CAISEWGQGIEQYF.

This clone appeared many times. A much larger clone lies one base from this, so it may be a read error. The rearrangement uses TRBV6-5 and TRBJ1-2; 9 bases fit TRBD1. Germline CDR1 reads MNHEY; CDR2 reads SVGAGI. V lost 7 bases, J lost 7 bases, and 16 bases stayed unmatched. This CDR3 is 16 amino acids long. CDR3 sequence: CASTPITTGGAAGYTF. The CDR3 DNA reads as TGTGCCAGCACACCAATCACGACAGGGGGAGCCGCTGGCTACACCTTC.

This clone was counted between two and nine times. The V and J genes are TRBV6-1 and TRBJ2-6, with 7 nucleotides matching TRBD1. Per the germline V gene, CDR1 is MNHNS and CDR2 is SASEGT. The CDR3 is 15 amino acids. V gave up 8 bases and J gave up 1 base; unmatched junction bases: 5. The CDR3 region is CASRAGGSGANVLTF. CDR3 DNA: TGTGCCAGCCGGGCAGGGGGATCTGGGGCCAACGTCCTGACTTTC.

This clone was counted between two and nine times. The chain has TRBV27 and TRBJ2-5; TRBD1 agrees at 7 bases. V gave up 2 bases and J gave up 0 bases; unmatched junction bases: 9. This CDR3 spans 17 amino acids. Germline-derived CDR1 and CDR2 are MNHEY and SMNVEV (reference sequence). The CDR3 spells CASSLGRGIMNQETQYF. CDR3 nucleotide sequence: TGTGCCAGCAGTTTAGGCAGGGGGATAATGAACCAAGAGACCCAGTACTTC.

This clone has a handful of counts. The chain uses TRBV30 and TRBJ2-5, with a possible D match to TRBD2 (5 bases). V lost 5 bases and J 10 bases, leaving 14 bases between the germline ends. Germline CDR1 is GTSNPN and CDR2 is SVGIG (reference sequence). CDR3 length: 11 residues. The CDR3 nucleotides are TGTGCCTGGGAGGTTGGAGGAAACCAGTACTTC. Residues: CAWEVGGNQYF.

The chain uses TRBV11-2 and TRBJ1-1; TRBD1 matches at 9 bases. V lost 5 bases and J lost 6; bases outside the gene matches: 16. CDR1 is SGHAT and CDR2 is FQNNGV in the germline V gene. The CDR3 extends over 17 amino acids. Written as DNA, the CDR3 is TGTGCCAGCAGCCTTTACTCGGCGCCGGGACAGGGCCCTGAAGCTTTCTTT. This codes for CASSLYSAPGQGPEAFF.

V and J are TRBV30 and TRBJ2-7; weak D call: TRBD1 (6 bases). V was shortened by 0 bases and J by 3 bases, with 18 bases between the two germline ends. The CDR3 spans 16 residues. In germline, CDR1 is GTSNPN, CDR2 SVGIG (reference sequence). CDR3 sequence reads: CAWSVGVQGRYYEQYF. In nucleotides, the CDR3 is TGTGCCTGGAGTGTTGGTGTTCAGGGGAGATACTACGAGCAGTACTTC. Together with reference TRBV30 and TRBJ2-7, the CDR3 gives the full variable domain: SQTIHQWPATLVQPVGSPLSLECTVEGTSNPNLYWYRQAAGRGLQLLFYSVGIGQISSEVPQNLSASRPQDRQFILSSKKLLLSDSGFYLCAWSVGVQGRYYEQYFGPGTRLTVT.

In DNA form, the CDR3 reads TGTGCCAGCAGCTCTTCAATGGGCAATCAGCCCCAGCATTTT. It encodes CASSSSMGNQPQHF. The gene calls are TRBV5-8 and TRBJ1-5; D remains unclear. CDR3 length: 14 amino acids. Per the germline V gene, CDR1 is SGHTS and CDR2 is YDEGEE. The germline V and J ends were trimmed by 3 bases and 2 bases, with 9 bases remaining between them.